These 16 T cell receptor beta chains were sequenced from one sample in a study of response to subunit inactivated influenza vaccine (dated by TCRdb to about 2018). Libraries were built with RT-PCR. TCRdb lists the instrument as Illumina HiSeq 2500. In-frame beta chains were kept once TCRdb had trimmed the public reads at Q25 with fastp and called clones with MiXCR. Rows are unified per CDR3 protein, each entry keeping the most common DNA and genes. The sample table lists 490,000 or so distinct CDR3 sequences, 7.6% of them with a count of one. The ten largest clones capture 10% to 15% of the sample. The sample consisted of PBMCs from blood, taken roughly 24 months after vaccination. The receptors were gathered from a man between 50 and 75 years old who received an inactivated influenza vaccine. Donor details come from another sample of the same person, matched by shared clones.

The sample holds a few counts of this clonotype. The J gene is TRBJ2-3, the V gene TRBV7-8; D ambiguous. The CDR3 is made up of 14 amino acids. V lost 3 bases and J 0 bases, leaving 7 bases between the germline ends. The germline V gene encodes CDR1 SGHVS and CDR2 FQNEAQ. The CDR3 loop reads CASSFPKSTDTQYF. CDR3 bases: TGTGCCAGCAGCTTTCCCAAGAGCACAGATACGCAGTATTTT. The full variable domain, rest sourced from reference TRBV7-8 and TRBJ2-3, is GAGVSQSPRYKVAKRGQDVALRCDPISGHVSLFWYQQALGQGPEFLTYFQNEAQLDKSGLPSDRFFAERPEGSVSTLKIQRTQQEDSAVYLCASSFPKSTDTQYFGPGTRLTVL.

This clonotype was seen a few times. The chain employs TRBV5-6 and TRBJ2-5, with D hard to call. The CDR3 runs 11 residues. Trimming stripped 4 bases from V and 9 bases from J, with 10 bases between. The germline V gene has CDR1 SGHDT and CDR2 YYEEEE. The CDR3 loop is CASSVDSAQYF. In nucleotides, the CDR3 is TGTGCCAGCAGCGTTGACTCGGCCCAGTACTTC.

J is TRBJ2-7 and V is TRBV5-5; D unresolved. From germline, CDR1 is SGHKS and CDR2 YYEKEE (reference sequence). V lost 4 bases, J lost 5 bases, and 16 bases lay in between. The CDR3 runs 14 residues. CDR3 loop: CASSLTDLYHEQYF. CDR3 in DNA: TGTGCCAGCAGCCTCACGGACCTTTACCACGAGCAGTACTTC.

There are many counts of this clonotype. The CDR3: CSARGISGRYEQFF. The CDR3 DNA follows: TGCAGCGCCCGGGGGATAAGCGGGAGGTATGAGCAGTTCTTC. V usage is TRBV29-1 and J usage is TRBJ2-1; 9 bases are a match to TRBD2. V shed 7 bases and J 8 bases; nucleotides not matched to a gene: 12. There are 14 residues in the CDR3. CDR1 SQVTM and CDR2 ANQGSEA come from the germline V gene.

This clonotype was counted at least ten times. The V gene is TRBV11-1, the J gene TRBJ1-1; D not resolved. The V end was cut by 3 bases, the J end by 2 bases, with 13 bases between. The CDR3 contains 15 residues. Germline V CDR1 and CDR2: SGHAT, FQDESV (reference sequence). CDR3 region: CASSFRAADNTEAFF. CDR3 DNA sequence: TGTGCCAGCAGCTTTCGGGCCGCAGATAACACTGAAGCTTTCTTT.

The table lists this clonotype with a few counts. The chain is built from TRBV20-1 and TRBJ1-4; the match to TRBD1 covers 8 bases. Germline V gene sequence: CDR1 DFQATT, CDR2 SNEGSKA (reference sequence). J lost 4 bases, V lost 2 bases, and 6 bases had no gene match. CDR3 length: 15 residues. The CDR3 is CSARLRGLGNEKLFF. CDR3 in DNA: TGCAGTGCTAGACTCAGGGGGCTCGGTAATGAAAAACTGTTTTTT.

The chain joins TRBV19 to TRBJ2-7, with D possibly TRBD2 on 5 matching bases. The CDR3 is 14 amino acids. Trimming removed 10 bases from V and 2 bases from J, with 18 bases in between. CDR1 and CDR2 from the germline V gene are LNHDA and SQIVND (reference sequence). The chain's CDR3 is CATGTGEPPYEQYF. The CDR3 DNA is TGTGCCACCGGAACCGGGGAACCCCCCTACGAGCAGTACTTC.

This clonotype has a count of ten or more. The CDR3 bases are TGCGCCAGCAGCTTGGATCAGGGAGAAAAACTGTTTTTT. Its protein is CASSLDQGEKLFF. The rearrangement links TRBV5-1 to TRBJ1-4; D is possibly TRBD1 (5 bases). Trimming pared 0 bases from V and 8 bases from J, leaving 8 bases between. This CDR3 has 13 residues. CDR1 is SGHRS and CDR2 is YFSETQ in the germline V gene. Combining the CDR3 with reference TRBV5-1 and TRBJ1-4 gives the whole variable domain KAGVTQTPRYLIKTRGQQVTLSCSPISGHRSVSWYQQTPGQGLQFLFEYFSETQRNKGNFPGRFSGRQFSNSRSEMNVSTLELGDSALYLCASSLDQGEKLFFGSGTQLSVL.

Many counts were recorded for this clonotype. This CDR3 reads CASSDRRSSGNTIYF. Here the CDR3 DNA reads TGTGCCAGCAGTGACCGCAGGAGCTCTGGAAACACCATATATTTT. The rearrangement links TRBV2 to TRBJ1-3; D unclear. With 3 bases removed from V and 0 bases from J, the gap between germline ends came to 9 bases. Germline V CDR1 and CDR2: SNHLY, FYNNEI. The CDR3 is made up of 15 amino acids.

This clonotype came up many times. This rearrangement joins TRBV13 to TRBJ2-1; possibly TRBD1 or TRBD2 for D (5 bases each). Germline values: CDR1 PRHDT, CDR2 FYEKMQ (reference sequence). The germline V and J ends were trimmed by 3 bases and 3 bases, with 9 bases remaining between them. The CDR3 spans 14 residues. CDR3 sequence (DNA): TGTGCCAGCAGCTTCCGGGACGGCTACAATGAGCAGTTCTTC. Translating it yields CASSFRDGYNEQFF.

This clonotype was recorded many times. The chain couples TRBV5-1 to TRBJ1-1, with a weak D call TRBD1 (5 bases). Germline V CDR1 and CDR2: SGHRS, YFSETQ. Trimming removed 0 bases from V and 7 bases from J, with 13 bases in between. The CDR3 has 14 amino acids. In DNA form, the CDR3 reads TGCGCCAGCAGCTTGGCAGGGCGGAATGGTGAAGCTTTCTTT. The encoded protein is CASSLAGRNGEAFF.

The chain links TRBV12-3 or TRBV12-4 to TRBJ1-6; no definite D call. With 0 bases removed from V and 6 bases from J, the gap between germline ends came to 12 bases. CDR3 length equals 16 residues. CDR3 in amino acids: CASSLAGSGPNSPLHF. CDR3 DNA sequence: TGTGCCAGCAGTTTAGCGGGCTCAGGCCCTAATTCACCCCTCCACTTT.

This sequence joins TRBV7-2 and TRBJ1-1; no clear D gene. The CDR3 totals 11 residues. Trimming took 4 bases from V and 7 from J, leaving 7 bases between them. Per the germline V gene, CDR1 is SGHTA and CDR2 is FQGNSA. CDR3 region: CASSSTREAFF. CDR3 bases: TGTGCCAGCAGCTCCACTCGTGAAGCTTTCTTT.

The chain couples TRBV4-1 to TRBJ2-5; D is undetermined. V lost 4 bases, J lost 5 bases, and 14 bases lay in between. Germline V gene lookup returns CDR1 MGHRA and CDR2 YSYEKL. This CDR3 region has 14 residues. CDR3 protein: CASSLLFHKETQYF. The CDR3, as DNA: TGCGCCAGCAGCCTACTGTTCCACAAGGAGACCCAGTACTTC.

The chain couples TRBV28 to TRBJ2-5; possible D gene TRBD2, 5 bases. The CDR3 totals 12 residues. The V gene lost 10 bases and the J gene lost 0 bases, with 9 bases spanning the gap. Germline V lookup: CDR1 MDHEN, CDR2 SYDVKM. CDR3 loop: CATSGYQETQYF. CDR3 DNA: TGTGCCACCTCGGGGTACCAAGAGACCCAGTACTTC.

This clonotype appeared many times. This chain joins TRBV5-1 and TRBJ1-5; perhaps TRBD1 as D (5 bases). The CDR3 runs 15 residues. CDR1 and CDR2 (germline): SGHRS, YFSETQ. V lost 0 bases and J 6 bases, leaving 13 bases between the germline ends. The CDR3 here is CASSLAGQGSQPQHF. CDR3 DNA sequence: TGCGCCAGCAGCTTGGCGGGTCAGGGAAGTCAGCCCCAGCATTTT.